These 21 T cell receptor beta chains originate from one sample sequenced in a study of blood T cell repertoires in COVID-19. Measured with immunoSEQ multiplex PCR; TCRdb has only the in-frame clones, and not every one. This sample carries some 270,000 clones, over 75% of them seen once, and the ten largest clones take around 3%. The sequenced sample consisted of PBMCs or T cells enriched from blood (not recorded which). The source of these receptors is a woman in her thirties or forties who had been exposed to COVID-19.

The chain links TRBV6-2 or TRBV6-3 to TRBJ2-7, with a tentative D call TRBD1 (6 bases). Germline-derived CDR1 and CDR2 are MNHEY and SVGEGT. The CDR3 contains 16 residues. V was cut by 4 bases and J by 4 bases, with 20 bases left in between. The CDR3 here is CASSSKPNRAVYEQYV. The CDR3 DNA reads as TGTGCCAGCAGTTCAAAACCCAACAGGGCAGTTTACGAGCAGTACGTC.

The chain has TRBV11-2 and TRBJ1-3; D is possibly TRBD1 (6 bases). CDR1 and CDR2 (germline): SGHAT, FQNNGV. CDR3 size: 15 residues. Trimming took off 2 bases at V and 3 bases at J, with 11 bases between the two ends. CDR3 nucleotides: TGTGCCAGCAGCTTAATATCACAGGGTGGAAACACCATATATTTT. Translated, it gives CASSLISQGGNTIYF.

In nucleotides, the CDR3 is TGTGCCAGCAGACCCGGACATGGAGTCTCTGGAAACACCATATATTTT. Protein sequence: CASRPGHGVSGNTIYF. The genes are TRBV27 and TRBJ1-3, with TRBD1 as a possible D gene (5 bases). Trimming cost V 6 bases and J 0 bases, with 15 bases left between them. Germline loops: CDR1 MNHEY, CDR2 SMNVEV (reference sequence). This CDR3 comprises 16 residues.

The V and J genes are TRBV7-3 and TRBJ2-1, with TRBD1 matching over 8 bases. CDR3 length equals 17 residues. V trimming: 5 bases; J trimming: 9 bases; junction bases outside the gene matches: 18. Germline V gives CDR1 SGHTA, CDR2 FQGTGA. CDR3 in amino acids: CASSPRPDRVGQGEQFF. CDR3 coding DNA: TGTGCCAGCAGCCCACGGCCGGACAGGGTAGGGCAGGGTGAGCAGTTCTTC.

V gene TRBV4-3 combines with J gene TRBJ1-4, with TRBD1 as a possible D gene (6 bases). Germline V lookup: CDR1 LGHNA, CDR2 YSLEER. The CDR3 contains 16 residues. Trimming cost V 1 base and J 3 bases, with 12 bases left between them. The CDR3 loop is CASSQASGAANEKLFF. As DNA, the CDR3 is TGCGCCAGCAGCCAAGCGTCAGGGGCGGCTAATGAAAAACTGTTTTTT.

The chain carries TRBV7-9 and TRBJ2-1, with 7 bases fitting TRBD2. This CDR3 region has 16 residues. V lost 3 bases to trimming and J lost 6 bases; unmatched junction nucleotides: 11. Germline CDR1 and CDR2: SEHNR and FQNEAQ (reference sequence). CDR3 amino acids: CASSFGAGVYSNEQFF. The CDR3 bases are TGTGCCAGCAGCTTCGGGGCGGGGGTTTACTCCAATGAGCAGTTCTTC.

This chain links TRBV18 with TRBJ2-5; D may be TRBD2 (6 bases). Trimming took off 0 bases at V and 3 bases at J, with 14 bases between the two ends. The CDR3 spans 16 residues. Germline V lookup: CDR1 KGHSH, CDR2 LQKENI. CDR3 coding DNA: TGTGCCAGCTCACCACCGGGTGGGGGACTCAAAGAGACCCAGTACTTC. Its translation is CASSPPGGGLKETQYF.

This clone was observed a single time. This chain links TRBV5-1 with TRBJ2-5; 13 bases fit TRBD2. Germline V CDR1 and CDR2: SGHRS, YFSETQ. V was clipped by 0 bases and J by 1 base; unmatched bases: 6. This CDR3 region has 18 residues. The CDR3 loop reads CASSLVSRTSGGQETQYF. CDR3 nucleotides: TGCGCCAGCAGCTTGGTATCCAGGACTAGCGGGGGCCAAGAGACCCAGTACTTC.

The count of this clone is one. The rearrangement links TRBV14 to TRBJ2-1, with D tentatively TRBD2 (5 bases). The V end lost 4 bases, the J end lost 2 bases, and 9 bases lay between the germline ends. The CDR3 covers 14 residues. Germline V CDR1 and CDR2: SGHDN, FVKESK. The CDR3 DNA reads TGTGCCAGCAGCCCCCGGGGTACCTACAATGAGCAGTTCTTC. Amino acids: CASSPRGTYNEQFF.

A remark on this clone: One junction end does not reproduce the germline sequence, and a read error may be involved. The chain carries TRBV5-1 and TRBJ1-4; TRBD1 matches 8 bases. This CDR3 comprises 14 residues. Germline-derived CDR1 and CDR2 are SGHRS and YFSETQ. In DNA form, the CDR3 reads TGTGCCAGCAGACCCGGACAGGGCGATGAAAAACTGTTTTTT. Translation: CASRPGQGDEKLFF.

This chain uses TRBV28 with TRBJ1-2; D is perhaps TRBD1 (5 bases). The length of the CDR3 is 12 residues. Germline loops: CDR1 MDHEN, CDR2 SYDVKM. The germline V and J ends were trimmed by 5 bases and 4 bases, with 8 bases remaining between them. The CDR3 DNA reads TGTGCCAGCAGTGCCGACAGCTATGGCTACACCTTC. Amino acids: CASSADSYGYTF.

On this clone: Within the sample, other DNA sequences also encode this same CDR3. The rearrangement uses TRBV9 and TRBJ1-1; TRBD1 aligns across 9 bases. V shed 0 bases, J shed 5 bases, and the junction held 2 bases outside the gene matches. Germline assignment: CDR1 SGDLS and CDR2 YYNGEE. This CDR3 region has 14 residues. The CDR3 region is CASSVGTGVTEAFF. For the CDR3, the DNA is TGTGCCAGCAGCGTAGGGACAGGGGTAACTGAAGCTTTCTTT.

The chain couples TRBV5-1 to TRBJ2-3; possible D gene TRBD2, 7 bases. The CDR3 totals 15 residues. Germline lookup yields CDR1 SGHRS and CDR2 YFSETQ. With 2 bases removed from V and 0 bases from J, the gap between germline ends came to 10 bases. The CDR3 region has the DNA TGCGCCAGCAGCTTTAGGGGGGGCAGCACAGATACGCAGTATTTT. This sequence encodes CASSFRGGSTDTQYF.

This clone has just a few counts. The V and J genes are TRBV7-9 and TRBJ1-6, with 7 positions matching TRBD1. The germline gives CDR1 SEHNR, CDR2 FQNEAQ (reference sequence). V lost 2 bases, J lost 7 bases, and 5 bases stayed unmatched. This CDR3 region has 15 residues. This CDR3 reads CASSLSGTVNSPLHF. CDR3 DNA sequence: TGTGCCAGCAGCTTATCCGGGACAGTCAATTCACCCCTCCACTTT.

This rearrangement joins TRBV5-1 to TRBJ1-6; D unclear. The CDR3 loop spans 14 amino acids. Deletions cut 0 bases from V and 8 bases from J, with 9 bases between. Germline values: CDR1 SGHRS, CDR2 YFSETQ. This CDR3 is CASSLGSTYSPLHF. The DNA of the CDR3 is TGCGCCAGCAGCTTGGGCAGTACCTATTCACCCCTCCACTTT.

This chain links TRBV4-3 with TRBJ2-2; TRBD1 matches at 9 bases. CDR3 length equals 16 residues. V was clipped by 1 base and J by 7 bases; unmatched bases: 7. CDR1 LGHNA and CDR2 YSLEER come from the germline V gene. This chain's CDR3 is CASSQGAQGAGGELFF. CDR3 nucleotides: TGCGCCAGCAGCCAAGGGGCACAGGGGGCGGGCGGGGAGCTGTTTTTT.

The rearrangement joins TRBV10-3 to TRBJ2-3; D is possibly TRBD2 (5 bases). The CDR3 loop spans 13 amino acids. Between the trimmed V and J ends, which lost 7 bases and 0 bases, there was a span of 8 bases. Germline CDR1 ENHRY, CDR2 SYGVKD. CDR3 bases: TGTGCCATCACAGCGGATAGCACAGATACGCAGTATTTT. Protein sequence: CAITADSTDTQYF.

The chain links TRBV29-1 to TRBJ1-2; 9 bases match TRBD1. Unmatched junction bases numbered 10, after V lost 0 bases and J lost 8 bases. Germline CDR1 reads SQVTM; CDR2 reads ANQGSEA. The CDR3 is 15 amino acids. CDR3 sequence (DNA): TGCAGCGTTGAAGAGAACAGGGGGCTGTCTGGAGGCTACACCTTC. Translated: CSVEENRGLSGGYTF.

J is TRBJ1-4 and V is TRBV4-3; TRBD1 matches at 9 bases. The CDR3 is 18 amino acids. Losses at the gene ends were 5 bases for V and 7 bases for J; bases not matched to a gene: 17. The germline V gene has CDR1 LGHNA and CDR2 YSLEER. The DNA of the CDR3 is TGCGCCAGCAGCGGATCGGGGACAGGGACATTCGAGGGTGAAAAACTGTTTTTT. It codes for CASSGSGTGTFEGEKLFF.

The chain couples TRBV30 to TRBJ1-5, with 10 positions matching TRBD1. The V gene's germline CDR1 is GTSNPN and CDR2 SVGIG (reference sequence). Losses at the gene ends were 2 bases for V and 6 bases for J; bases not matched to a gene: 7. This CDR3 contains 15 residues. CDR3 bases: TGTGCCTGGAGTCTCCTGGGACAGGGGCTTCAGCCCCAGCATTTT. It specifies CAWSLLGQGLQPQHF.

CDR3 amino acids: CAIGLAGRRETQYF. Here the CDR3 DNA reads TGTGCCATCGGACTAGCGGGGCGGCGCGAGACCCAGTACTTC. The chain couples TRBV2 to TRBJ2-5; 12 nucleotides align to TRBD2. Looked up from germline, CDR1 is SNHLY and CDR2 is FYNNEI. The CDR3 is 14 residues long. Germline trimming cut 10 bases from V and 5 bases from J; bases unmatched to any gene: 8. Full variable domain (missing parts from reference TRBV2 and TRBJ2-5): EPEVTQTPSHQVTQMGQEVILRCVPISNHLYFYWYRQILGQKVEFLVSFYNNEISEKSEIFDDQFSVERPDGSNFTLKIRSTKLEDSAMYFCAIGLAGRRETQYFGPGTRLLVL.